This entry lists 12 T cell receptor beta chains sequenced from one sample in a study of T-cell memory formation after mild COVID-19. TCRdb passed the 5' RACE reads through MiXCR, listing each CDR3 protein once. There are about 350,000 distinct CDR3 sequences in the sample; approximately 13% occur only once, and 20% to 25% lies in the top ten. Sample: PBMCs or a T cell subset sorted from them (not recorded which). These receptors were obtained from a man between 18 and 35 years old who had mild COVID-19 (a few samples of this study predate the infection). Cell type and time point are not known.

This CDR3 reads CASSYASPGSSYNEQFF. The CDR3 DNA reads as TGTGCCAGCAGTTACGCTAGTCCGGGAAGCTCCTACAATGAGCAGTTCTTC. The chain has TRBV6-2 or TRBV6-3 and TRBJ2-1; perhaps TRBD2 as D (5 bases). Per the germline V gene, CDR1 is MNHEY and CDR2 is SVGEGT. The V end was cut by 2 bases, the J end by 0 bases, with 14 bases between. The CDR3 contains 17 residues.

The rearrangement uses TRBV7-2 and TRBJ1-2; D uncertain. The CDR3 runs to 17 residues. The V end was cut by 2 bases, the J end by 8 bases, with 24 bases between. Germline CDR1 and CDR2: SGHTA and FQGNSA. This chain's CDR3 is CASSLRRIASTPWGYTF. In DNA, the CDR3 is TGTGCCAGCAGCTTAAGGCGCATAGCCTCAACCCCGTGGGGCTACACCTTC.

This clonotype came up a few times. The rearrangement uses TRBV30 and TRBJ1-3; no definite D call. The V gene's germline CDR1 is GTSNPN and CDR2 SVGIG (reference sequence). V gave up 1 base and J gave up 3 bases, with 16 bases separating them. The CDR3 length is 16 residues. The CDR3 nucleotides are TGTGCCTGGAGTGATGGCAGGCGTTTAAGTGGAAACACCATATATTTT. This translates into CAWSDGRRLSGNTIYF.

This sequence joins TRBV6-2 or TRBV6-3 and TRBJ2-2, with D possibly being TRBD2 (5 bases). The V and J ends lost 4 bases and 7 bases respectively, with 16 bases between them. This CDR3 has 15 amino acids. Germline V gene lookup returns CDR1 MNHEY and CDR2 SVGEGT. The CDR3 loop reads CASSSGWGEFGELFF. The CDR3 coding sequence is TGTGCCAGCAGTTCAGGATGGGGAGAGTTCGGGGAGCTGTTTTTT.

The genes are TRBV6-5 and TRBJ2-3; TRBD2 might be the D (5 bases). The CDR3 has 14 amino acids. Germline-derived CDR1 and CDR2 are MNHEY and SVGAGI. V dropped 2 bases and J dropped 4 bases, with 10 bases sitting between them. The CDR3 is CASSYASSPDTQYF. Here the CDR3 DNA reads TGTGCCAGCAGTTACGCGTCTAGCCCAGATACGCAGTATTTT.

This chain links TRBV4-3 with TRBJ1-6, with D possibly being TRBD1 (6 bases). There are 17 residues in the CDR3. Trimming pared 5 bases from V and 0 bases from J, leaving 14 bases between. Germline V gene data show CDR1 as LGHNA and CDR2 as YSLEER. CDR3 protein: CASSLDRQHSYNSPLHF. The CDR3 bases are TGCGCCAGCAGCTTAGACAGGCAGCACTCCTATAATTCACCCCTCCACTTT.

This CDR3 is CASSLRTGAETQYF. The CDR3 nucleotides are TGCGCCAGCAGCTTAAGGACAGGGGCAGAGACCCAGTACTTC. The chain carries TRBV5-1 and TRBJ2-5; 9 bases agree with TRBD1. Germline V gene lookup returns CDR1 SGHRS and CDR2 YFSETQ. V lost 2 bases and J lost 4; bases outside the gene matches: 3. This CDR3 spans 14 amino acids.

V is TRBV7-2 and J is TRBJ2-7; 13 bases are a match to TRBD2. Trimming cost V 5 bases and J 4 bases; bases outside gene matches: 2. The CDR3 is made up of 14 amino acids. The germline V gene has CDR1 SGHTA and CDR2 FQGNSA. The CDR3 reads CASSRGLAGYEQYV. The CDR3 DNA sequence: TGTGCCAGCAGCCGGGGACTAGCGGGATACGAGCAGTACGTC.

This clonotype was seen only a few times. V and J are TRBV7-2 and TRBJ1-6; possible D gene TRBD1, 5 bases. Trimming removed 4 bases from V and 16 bases from J, with 14 bases in between. This CDR3 spans 12 amino acids. In germline, CDR1 is SGHTA, CDR2 FQGNSA. The CDR3, as DNA: TGTGCCAGCAGCTATTCCCCCGGGGCGCTCCACTTT. Amino acid sequence: CASSYSPGALHF.

A few counts support this clonotype. The V gene is TRBV20-1, the J gene TRBJ2-3; 10 bases fit TRBD2. Germline CDR1 and CDR2: DFQATT and SNEGSKA (reference sequence). J was trimmed by 7 bases and V by 6 bases; bases with no gene match: 10. This CDR3 contains 14 residues. The CDR3 DNA reads TGCAGTGCCATCGGAGCGGGGGGGCCCAATACGCAGTATTTT. This sequence encodes CSAIGAGGPNTQYF.

This chain connects TRBV28 to TRBJ1-1, with a tentative D call TRBD1 (5 bases). Per the germline V gene, CDR1 is MDHEN and CDR2 is SYDVKM. V lost 6 bases and J lost 3, with 14 bases in between. This CDR3 region has 14 residues. CDR3 nucleotide sequence: TGTGCCAGCAGCACATTTGACAGAGACACTGAAGCTTTCTTT. Its translation is CASSTFDRDTEAFF.

This clonotype appeared a few times. V is TRBV6-2 or TRBV6-3 and J is TRBJ2-1; 7 nucleotides agree with TRBD2. J lost 7 bases, V lost 2 bases, and 8 bases had no gene match. CDR3 length: 15 amino acids. Germline lookup yields CDR1 MNHEY and CDR2 SVGEGT. The CDR3 sequence: CASSYSSSGPNEQFF. CDR3 in DNA: TGTGCCAGCAGTTACAGCTCTAGCGGACCAAATGAGCAGTTCTTC.